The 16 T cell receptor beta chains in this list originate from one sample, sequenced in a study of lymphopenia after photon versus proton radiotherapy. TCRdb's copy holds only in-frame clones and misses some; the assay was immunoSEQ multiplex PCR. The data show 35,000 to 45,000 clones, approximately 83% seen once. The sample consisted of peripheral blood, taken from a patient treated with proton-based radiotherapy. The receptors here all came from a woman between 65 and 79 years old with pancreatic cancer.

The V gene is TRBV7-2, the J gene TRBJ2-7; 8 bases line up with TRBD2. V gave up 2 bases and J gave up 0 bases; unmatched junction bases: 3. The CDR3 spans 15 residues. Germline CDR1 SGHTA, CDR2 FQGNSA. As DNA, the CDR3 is TGTGCCAGCAGCTTACTAGCGGGCAACTCCTACGAGCAGTACTTC. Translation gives CASSLLAGNSYEQYF.

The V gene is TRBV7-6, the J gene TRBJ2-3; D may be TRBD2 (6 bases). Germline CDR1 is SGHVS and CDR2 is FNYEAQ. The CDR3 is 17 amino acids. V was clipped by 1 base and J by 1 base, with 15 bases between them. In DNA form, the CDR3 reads TGTGCCAGCAGCTTAGGAGGTACCGCTAGCGGCACAGATACGCAGTATTTT. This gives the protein CASSLGGTASGTDTQYF.

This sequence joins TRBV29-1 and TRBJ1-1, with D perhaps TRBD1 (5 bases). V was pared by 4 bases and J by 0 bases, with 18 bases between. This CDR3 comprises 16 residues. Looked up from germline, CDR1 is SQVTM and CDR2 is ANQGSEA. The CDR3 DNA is TGCAGCGTTGCTCAGGGAACCCCGGGCATGAACACTGAAGCTTTCTTT. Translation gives CSVAQGTPGMNTEAFF.

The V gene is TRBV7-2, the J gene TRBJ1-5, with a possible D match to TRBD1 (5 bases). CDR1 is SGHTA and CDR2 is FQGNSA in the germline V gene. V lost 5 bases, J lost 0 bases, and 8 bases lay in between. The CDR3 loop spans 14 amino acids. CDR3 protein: CASSRGDSNQPQHF. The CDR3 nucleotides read TGTGCCAGCAGCAGAGGGGATAGCAATCAGCCCCAGCATTTT.

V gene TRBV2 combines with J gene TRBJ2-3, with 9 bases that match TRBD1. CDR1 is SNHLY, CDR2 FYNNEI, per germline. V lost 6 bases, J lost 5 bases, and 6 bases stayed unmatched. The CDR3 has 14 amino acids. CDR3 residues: CASRSDRGGDTQYF. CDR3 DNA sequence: TGTGCCAGCAGATCGGACAGGGGTGGAGATACGCAGTATTTT.

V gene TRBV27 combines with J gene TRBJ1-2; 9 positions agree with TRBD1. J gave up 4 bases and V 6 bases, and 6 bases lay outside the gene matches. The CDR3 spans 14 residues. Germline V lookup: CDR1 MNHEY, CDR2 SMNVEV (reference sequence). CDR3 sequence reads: CASRETGGSYGYTF. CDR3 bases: TGTGCCAGCAGGGAGACAGGGGGTTCCTATGGCTACACCTTC.

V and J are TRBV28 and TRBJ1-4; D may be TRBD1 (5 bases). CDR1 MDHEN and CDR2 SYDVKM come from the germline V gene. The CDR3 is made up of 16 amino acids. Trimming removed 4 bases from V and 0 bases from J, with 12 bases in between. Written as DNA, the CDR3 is TGTGCCAGCAGTTCACGGAGGGGACCAACTAATGAAAAACTGTTTTTT. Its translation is CASSSRRGPTNEKLFF.

The CDR3 is CASSSLSYEQYF. In DNA form, the CDR3 reads TGTGCCAGCAGTTCGCTCTCCTACGAGCAGTACTTC. This chain joins TRBV9 and TRBJ2-7; D is unresolved. Germline assignment: CDR1 SGDLS and CDR2 YYNGEE. The CDR3 consists of 12 residues. The V end lost 5 bases, the J end lost 0 bases, and 6 bases lay between the germline ends.

This CDR3 reads CASTLTGSYGKNIQYF. In DNA form, the CDR3 reads TGTGCCAGCACCCTCACAGGGTCTTATGGCAAAAACATTCAGTACTTC. This chain uses TRBV28 with TRBJ2-4, with D tentatively TRBD1 (6 bases). The CDR3 spans 16 residues. Trimming took off 7 bases at V and 3 bases at J, with 19 bases between the two ends. CDR1 is MDHEN, CDR2 SYDVKM, per germline.

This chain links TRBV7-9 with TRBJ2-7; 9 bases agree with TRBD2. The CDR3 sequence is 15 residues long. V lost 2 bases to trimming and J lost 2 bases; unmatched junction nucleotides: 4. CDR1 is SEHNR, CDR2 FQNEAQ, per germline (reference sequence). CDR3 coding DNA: TGTGCCAGCAGCTTACTTAGCGGGAGTCCCTACGAGCAGTACTTC. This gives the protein CASSLLSGSPYEQYF.

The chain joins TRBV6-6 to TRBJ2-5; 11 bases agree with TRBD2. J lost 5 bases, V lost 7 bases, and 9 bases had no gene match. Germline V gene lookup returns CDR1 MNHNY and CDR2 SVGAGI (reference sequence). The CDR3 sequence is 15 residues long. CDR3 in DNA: TGTGCCAGCAAACTAGCGGGAGAGGGAGGGGAGACCCAGTACTTC. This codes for CASKLAGEGGETQYF.

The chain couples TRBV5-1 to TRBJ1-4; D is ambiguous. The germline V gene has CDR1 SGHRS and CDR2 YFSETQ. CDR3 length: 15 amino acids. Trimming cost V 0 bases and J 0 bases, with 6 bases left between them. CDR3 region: CASSLDTATNEKLFF. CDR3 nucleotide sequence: TGCGCCAGCAGCTTGGACACTGCAACTAATGAAAAACTGTTTTTT.

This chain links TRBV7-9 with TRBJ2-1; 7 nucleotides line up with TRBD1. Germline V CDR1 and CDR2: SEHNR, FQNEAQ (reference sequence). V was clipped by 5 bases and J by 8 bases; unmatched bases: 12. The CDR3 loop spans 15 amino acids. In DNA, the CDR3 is TGTGCCAGCAGCATTTCAGGGGGTGCAGCGTATGAGCAGTTCTTC. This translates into CASSISGGAAYEQFF.

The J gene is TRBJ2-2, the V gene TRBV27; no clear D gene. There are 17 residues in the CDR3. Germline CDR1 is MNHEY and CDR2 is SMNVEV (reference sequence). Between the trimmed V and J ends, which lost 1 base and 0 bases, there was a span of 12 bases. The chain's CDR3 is CASSLWAGRTNTGELFF. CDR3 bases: TGTGCCAGCAGTTTATGGGCAGGACGAACGAACACCGGGGAGCTGTTTTTT.

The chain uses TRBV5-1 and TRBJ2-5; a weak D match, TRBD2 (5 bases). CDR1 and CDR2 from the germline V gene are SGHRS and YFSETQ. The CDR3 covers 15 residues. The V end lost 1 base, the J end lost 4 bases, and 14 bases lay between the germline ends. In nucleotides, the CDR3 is TGCGCCAGCAGCTTGTTCGGGATCGAGGCAGAGACCCAGTACTTC. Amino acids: CASSLFGIEAETQYF.

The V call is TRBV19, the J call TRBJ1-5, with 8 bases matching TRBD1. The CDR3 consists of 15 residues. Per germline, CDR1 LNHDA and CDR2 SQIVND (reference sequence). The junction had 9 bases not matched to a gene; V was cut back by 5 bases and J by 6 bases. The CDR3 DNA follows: TGTGCCAGTAGTCCCGGACAGGGCGGGCGTCAGCCCCAGCATTTT. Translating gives CASSPGQGGRQPQHF.